The 14 T cell receptor beta chains given below trace back to one sample, sequenced in a study of T cell responses to AZD1222 COVID-19 vaccine. Generated by immunoSEQ multiplex PCR, the TCRdb table keeps only in-frame clones and is missing some. Of approximately 110,000 clones listed, about 85% are singletons. Sample: peripheral blood, taken on day 0 of AZD1222 vaccination. The receptors were gathered from an adult in good health.

V gene TRBV18 combines with J gene TRBJ2-7, with TRBD2 matching over 7 bases. CDR1 is KGHSH, CDR2 LQKENI, per germline. With 3 bases clipped from V and 12 bases from J, the junction kept 5 bases outside the gene matches. The CDR3 is made up of 11 amino acids. CDR3 in amino acids: CASSPGGDAYF. CDR3 DNA sequence: TGTGCCAGCTCACCGGGGGGGGACGCGTACTTC.

The J gene is TRBJ1-3, the V gene TRBV4-3; no clear D gene. V gave up 0 bases and J gave up 4 bases, with 16 bases separating them. This CDR3 comprises 17 residues. Looked up from germline, CDR1 is LGHNA and CDR2 is YSLEER. DNA for the CDR3: TGCGCCAGCAGCCAAGATCCTCCCAATAGCAGGGGAAACACCATATATTTT. It translates to CASSQDPPNSRGNTIYF.

Only a few counts were recorded for this clone. The rearrangement links TRBV5-1 to TRBJ2-7; D is undetermined. Deletions cut 0 bases from V and 3 bases from J, with 13 bases between. Germline values: CDR1 SGHRS, CDR2 YFSETQ. The CDR3 runs to 15 residues. The CDR3 loop reads CASSLGSALIYEQYF. CDR3 coding DNA: TGCGCCAGCAGCTTGGGCAGCGCTTTAATCTACGAGCAGTACTTC.

The genes are TRBV6-1 and TRBJ2-5; 8 nucleotides line up with TRBD2. Germline lookup yields CDR1 MNHNS and CDR2 SASEGT. The CDR3 is made up of 16 amino acids. With 1 base clipped from V and 7 bases from J, the junction kept 11 bases outside the gene matches. CDR3 DNA: TGTGCCAGCAGTGAAGGGCTGCGGGGGGCCTCCCGGACCCAGTACTTC. Protein: CASSEGLRGASRTQYF.

The V gene is TRBV5-4, the J gene TRBJ2-1; 8 bases align to TRBD2. V lost 1 base to trimming and J lost 10 bases; unmatched junction nucleotides: 10. This CDR3 region has 15 residues. Per the germline V gene, CDR1 is SGHNT and CDR2 is YYREEE (reference sequence). The CDR3 DNA reads TGTGCCAGCAGCTTGAACGGGGGGGCCGGGGAGGAGCAGTTCTTC. Amino acids: CASSLNGGAGEEQFF.

CDR3 DNA: TGTGCCAGCAGTTACCAGGGGGCTGACGAGCAGTACTTC. It codes for CASSYQGADEQYF. The rearrangement uses TRBV6-5 and TRBJ2-7; 8 positions match TRBD1. CDR3 length: 13 residues. Germline values: CDR1 MNHEY, CDR2 SVGAGI. V lost 2 bases to trimming and J lost 5 bases; unmatched junction nucleotides: 2.

The chain employs TRBV6-2 or TRBV6-3 and TRBJ1-1; no clear D. Germline lookup yields CDR1 MNHEY and CDR2 SVGEGT. This CDR3 region has 13 residues. Trimming pared 4 bases from V and 7 bases from J, leaving 13 bases between. The CDR3 protein is CASSLRETDEAFF. The DNA for the CDR3 is TGTGCCAGCAGTTTAAGGGAGACGGATGAAGCTTTCTTT.

J is TRBJ2-3 and V is TRBV5-1; TRBD1 matches 8 bases. There are 14 residues in the CDR3. V was clipped by 4 bases and J by 4 bases; unmatched bases: 5. CDR1 and CDR2 (germline): SGHRS, YFSETQ. In DNA, the CDR3 is TGCGCCAGCAGCCTGACAGGGGAATCAGATACGCAGTATTTT. Residues: CASSLTGESDTQYF.

This clone was counted once. The chain couples TRBV7-3 to TRBJ2-1, with D uncertain. The germline CDR1 and CDR2 sequences are SGHTA and FQGTGA. The V gene lost 5 bases and the J gene lost 2 bases, with 16 bases spanning the gap. This CDR3 region has 16 residues. The CDR3 is CASSAVPSVTYNEQFF. CDR3 nucleotides: TGTGCCAGCAGCGCCGTCCCCTCGGTAACCTACAATGAGCAGTTCTTC.

The DNA for the CDR3 is TGTGCCAGCAGCTTAGTGGGGGGCCTAGCGGGTGAGCAGTTCTTC. It is translated as CASSLVGGLAGEQFF. The chain has TRBV7-7 and TRBJ2-1; TRBD2 aligns across 8 bases. Germline CDR1 and CDR2: SSHAT and FNYEAQ (reference sequence). After removal of 1 base from V and 9 bases from J, the junction contained 8 bases not matched to a gene. There are 15 residues in the CDR3.

This clone was seen a few times. The V call is TRBV5-5, the J call TRBJ1-2, with D uncertain. This CDR3 spans 15 amino acids. Germline V CDR1 and CDR2: SGHKS, YYEKEE (reference sequence). V was pared by 3 bases and J by 3 bases, with 15 bases between. Written as DNA, the CDR3 is TGTGCCAGCAGCTCTGGTCGGGCAGTAGACTATGGCTACACCTTC. Its protein is CASSSGRAVDYGYTF.

The V gene is TRBV30, the J gene TRBJ2-2; D call uncertain. This CDR3 has 13 amino acids. V gave up 1 base and J gave up 4 bases, with 7 bases separating them. Germline V lookup: CDR1 GTSNPN, CDR2 SVGIG (reference sequence). The CDR3 DNA reads as TGTGCCTGGAGTGCGGCGGCCACCGGGGAGCTGTTTTTT. As protein: CAWSAAATGELFF. The variable domain in full, with the rest retrieved from reference TRBV30 and TRBJ2-2, is SQTIHQWPATLVQPVGSPLSLECTVEGTSNPNLYWYRQAAGRGLQLLFYSVGIGQISSEVPQNLSASRPQDRQFILSSKKLLLSDSGFYLCAWSAAATGELFFGEGSRLTVL.

The chain joins TRBV5-1 to TRBJ2-4, with D hard to call. The CDR3 length is 14 residues. V was cut by 4 bases and J by 8 bases, with 16 bases left in between. Germline V CDR1 and CDR2: SGHRS, YFSETQ. The CDR3 DNA sequence: TGCGCCAGCAGCCTCCGGGTCTCAGAGGACATTCAGTACTTC. Translation: CASSLRVSEDIQYF.

CDR3 sequence: CASTPGSAGTYEQYF. The CDR3 nucleotides read TGTGCCAGCACTCCCGGATCGGCAGGCACCTACGAGCAGTACTTC. The V call is TRBV27, the J call TRBJ2-7; D ambiguous. The V end lost 7 bases, the J end lost 2 bases, and 18 bases lay between the germline ends. The CDR3 consists of 15 residues. The V gene's germline CDR1 is MNHEY and CDR2 SMNVEV (reference sequence).